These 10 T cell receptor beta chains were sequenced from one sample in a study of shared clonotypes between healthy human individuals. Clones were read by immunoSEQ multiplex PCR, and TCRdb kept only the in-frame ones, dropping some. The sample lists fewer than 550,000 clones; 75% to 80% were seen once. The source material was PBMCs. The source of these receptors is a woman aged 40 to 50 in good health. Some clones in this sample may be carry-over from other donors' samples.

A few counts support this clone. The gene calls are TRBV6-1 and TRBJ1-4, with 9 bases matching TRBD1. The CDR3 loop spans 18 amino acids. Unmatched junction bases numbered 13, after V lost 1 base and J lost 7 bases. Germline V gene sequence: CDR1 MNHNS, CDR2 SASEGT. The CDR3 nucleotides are TGTGCCAGCAGTGAAGGAGACAGGGGGATCTATGGAAGTGAAAAACTGTTTTTT. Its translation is CASSEGDRGIYGSEKLFF.

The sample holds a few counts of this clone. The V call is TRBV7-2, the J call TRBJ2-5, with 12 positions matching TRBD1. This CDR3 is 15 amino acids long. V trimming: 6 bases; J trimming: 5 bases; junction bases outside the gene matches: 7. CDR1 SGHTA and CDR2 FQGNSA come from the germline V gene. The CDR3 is CASSWGQGAGETQYF. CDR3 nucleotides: TGTGCCAGCAGTTGGGGACAGGGGGCGGGGGAGACCCAGTACTTC.

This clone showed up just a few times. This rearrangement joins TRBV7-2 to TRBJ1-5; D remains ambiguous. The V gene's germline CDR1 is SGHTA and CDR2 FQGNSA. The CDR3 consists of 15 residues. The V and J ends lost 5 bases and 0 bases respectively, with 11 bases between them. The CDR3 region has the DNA TGTGCCAGCAGCCTGGGTGTATATAGCAATCAGCCCCAGCATTTT. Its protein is CASSLGVYSNQPQHF.

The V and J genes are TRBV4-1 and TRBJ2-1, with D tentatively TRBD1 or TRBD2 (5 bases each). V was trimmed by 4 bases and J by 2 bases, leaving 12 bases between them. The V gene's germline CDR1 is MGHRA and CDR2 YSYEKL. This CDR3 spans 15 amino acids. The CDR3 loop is CASSPVGVTYNEQFF. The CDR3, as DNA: TGCGCCAGCAGCCCGGTGGGGGTAACCTACAATGAGCAGTTCTTC.

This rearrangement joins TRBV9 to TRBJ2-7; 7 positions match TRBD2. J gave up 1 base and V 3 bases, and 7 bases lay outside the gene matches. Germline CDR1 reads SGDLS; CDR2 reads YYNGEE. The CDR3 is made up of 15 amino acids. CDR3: CASSADGRASYEQYF. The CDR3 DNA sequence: TGTGCCAGCAGCGCAGATGGGAGGGCGTCCTACGAGCAGTACTTC.

The CDR3 bases are TGTGCCAGTAGCCCTAGCGGGAGAGGAACCGGGGAGCTGTTTTTT. This sequence encodes CASSPSGRGTGELFF. V is TRBV19 and J is TRBJ2-2; 10 bases line up with TRBD2. V gave up 6 bases and J gave up 5 bases; unmatched junction bases: 6. CDR1 and CDR2 from the germline V gene are LNHDA and SQIVND (reference sequence). The CDR3 runs to 15 residues.

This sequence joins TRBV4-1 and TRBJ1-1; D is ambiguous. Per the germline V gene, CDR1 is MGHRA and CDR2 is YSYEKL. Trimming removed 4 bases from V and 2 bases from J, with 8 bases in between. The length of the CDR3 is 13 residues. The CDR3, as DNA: TGCGCCAGCAGCCCCCGGGTCAACACTGAAGCTTTCTTT. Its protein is CASSPRVNTEAFF.

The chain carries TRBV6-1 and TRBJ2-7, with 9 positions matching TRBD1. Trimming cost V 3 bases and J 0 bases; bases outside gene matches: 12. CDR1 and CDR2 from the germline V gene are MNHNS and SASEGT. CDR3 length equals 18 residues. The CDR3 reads CASSETVGTGWSSYEQYF. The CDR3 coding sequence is TGTGCCAGCAGTGAGACCGTCGGGACAGGGTGGAGCTCCTACGAGCAGTACTTC.

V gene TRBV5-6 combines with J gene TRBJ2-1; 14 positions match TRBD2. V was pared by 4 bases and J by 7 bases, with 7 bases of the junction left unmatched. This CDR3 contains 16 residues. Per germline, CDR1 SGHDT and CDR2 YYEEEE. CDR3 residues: CASSRPGLAGVNEQFF. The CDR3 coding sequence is TGTGCCAGCAGCAGACCGGGACTAGCGGGAGTTAATGAGCAGTTCTTC.

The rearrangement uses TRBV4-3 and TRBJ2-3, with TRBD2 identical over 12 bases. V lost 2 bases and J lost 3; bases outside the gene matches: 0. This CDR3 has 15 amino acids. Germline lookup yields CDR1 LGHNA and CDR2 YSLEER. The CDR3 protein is CASSQLAGGTDTQYF. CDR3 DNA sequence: TGCGCCAGCAGCCAACTAGCGGGAGGGACAGATACGCAGTATTTT.